This T cell receptor beta chain derives from a study of glioma-infiltrating T cells after dendritic cell vaccination. Germline V gene sequence: CDR1 MGHRA, CDR2 YSYEKL. J gave up 8 bases and V 2 bases, and 9 bases lay outside the gene matches. The CDR3 sequence is 16 residues long. The assay was immunoSEQ multiplex PCR, and TCRdb's table has in-frame clones only and misses some. Altogether over 90,000 clones are present, around 81% being singletons, with the ten largest covering less than 15%. This TCR was sampled from a human donor with glioblastoma. The sample in question was blood, obtained before dendritic cell vaccination. The chain is built from TRBV4-1 and TRBJ2-2; TRBD1 aligns across 9 bases. This CDR3 reads CASSQFQQGAAGELFF. The CDR3 DNA reads as TGCGCCAGCAGCCAATTTCAACAGGGGGCCGCGGGGGAGCTGTTTTTT.